This TCR beta chain appears in the sequencing data of a study of CD8 T cells in Susac syndrome. General study results and limits: It was acknowledged by the study that relatively few individuals were included in its TCR sequencing and HLA analysis.

In regard to this clonotype: Antigen unknown.

RNA, at about 0.5 to 1 ug, was reverse transcribed with random hexamers. From the immunoSEQ multiplex PCR reads, TCRdb called clonotypes with MiXCR, one entry per CDR3 protein. The sample has about 200,000 distinct CDR3 sequences; roughly 96% are singletons. Trimming took off 4 bases at V and 11 bases at J, with 21 bases between the two ends. The CDR3 extends over 14 amino acids. Germline V gene data show CDR1 as SQVTM and CDR2 as ANQGSEA. This chain uses TRBV29-1 with TRBJ1-5; D is possibly TRBD1 (5 bases). The TCR sequence derives from a human donor in good health. The sample was CD4+ T cells from PBMCs. The CDR3 protein is CSVGGHPESQAQHF. DNA for the CDR3: TGCAGCGTTGGGGGCCACCCGGAGAGCCAGGCCCAGCATTTT.